The entry that follows covers one T cell receptor (beta chain) sequence. The antigen remains unidentified. This sample is drawn from a study of cytomegalovirus exposure and HLA in healthy donors. Study-wide results and limits: The classifier reportedly diagnosed cytomegalovirus status with high sensitivity and specificity. Several top significant clusters appeared, in a later analysis, to be linked to common viral pathogens. In a later analysis, a missense DCLRE1C variant was linked to TCR beta V- and J-gene trimming. Prior analysis indicated that the majority of TCR beta V segments exhibited productivity approximately 87% or approximately 30% of the time.

A multiplex PCR was run with 60 Vbeta primers and 13 Jbeta primers. This table comes from immunoSEQ multiplex PCR, and its TCRdb copy is limited to in-frame clones, with some not included. The table has over 90,000 clones, approximately 75% seen once. The V gene lost 5 bases and the J gene lost 7 bases, with 9 bases spanning the gap. CDR1 is MNHEY, CDR2 SMNVEV, per germline (reference sequence). The CDR3 runs to 12 residues. The sequence was collected from a female donor in good health and CMV-seropositive. Sequences were obtained from PBMCs. The chain recombines TRBV27 with TRBJ1-5; D perhaps matches TRBD1 (5 bases). CDR3 in amino acids: CASSPRDQPQHF. CDR3 coding DNA: TGTGCCAGCAGTCCGCGGGACCAGCCCCAGCATTTT.